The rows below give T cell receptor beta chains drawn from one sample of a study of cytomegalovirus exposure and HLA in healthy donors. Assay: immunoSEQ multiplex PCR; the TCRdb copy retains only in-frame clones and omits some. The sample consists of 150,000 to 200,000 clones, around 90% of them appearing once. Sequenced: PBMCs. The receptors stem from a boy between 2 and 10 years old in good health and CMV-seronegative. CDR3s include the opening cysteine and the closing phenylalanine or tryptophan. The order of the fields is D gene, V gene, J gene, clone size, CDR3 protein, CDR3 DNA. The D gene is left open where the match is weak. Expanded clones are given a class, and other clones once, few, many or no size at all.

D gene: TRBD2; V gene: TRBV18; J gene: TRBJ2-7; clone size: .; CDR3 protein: CASSQRSSSGRFYEQYF; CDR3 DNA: TGTGCCAGCTCACAACGCAGTTCAAGCGGGAGGTTCTACGAGCAGTACTTC
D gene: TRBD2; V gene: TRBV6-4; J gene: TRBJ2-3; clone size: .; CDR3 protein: CASRRLADTDTQYF; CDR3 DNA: TGTGCCAGCAGGCGACTAGCGGACACAGATACGCAGTATTTT
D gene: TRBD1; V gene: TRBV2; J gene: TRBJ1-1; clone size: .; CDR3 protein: CASSEGTGYETEAFF; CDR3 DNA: TGTGCCAGCAGTGAAGGGACAGGGTATGAGACCGAAGCTTTCTTT
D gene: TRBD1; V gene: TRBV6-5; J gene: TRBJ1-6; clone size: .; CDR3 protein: CASNPGQGYNSPLHF; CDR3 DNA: TGTGCCAGCAATCCAGGACAGGGGTATAATTCACCCCTCCACTTT
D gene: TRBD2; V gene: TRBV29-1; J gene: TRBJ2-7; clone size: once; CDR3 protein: CSVEYGTSGTHEQYF; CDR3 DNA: TGCAGCGTTGAGTACGGGACTAGCGGGACACACGAGCAGTACTTC
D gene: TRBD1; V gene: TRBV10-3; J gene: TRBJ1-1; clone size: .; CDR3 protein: CATGPGQGRKANTEAFF; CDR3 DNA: TGTGCCACCGGACCGGGACAGGGACGGAAAGCGAACACTGAAGCTTTCTTT
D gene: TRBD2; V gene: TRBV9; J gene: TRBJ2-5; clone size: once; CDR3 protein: CASREGLGTGTQYF; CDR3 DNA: TGTGCCAGCAGGGAAGGACTAGGGACGGGGACCCAGTACTTC
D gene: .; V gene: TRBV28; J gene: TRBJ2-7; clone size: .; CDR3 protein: CASRVRAYEQYF; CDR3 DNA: TGTGCCAGCAGGGTTAGAGCCTACGAGCAGTACTTC
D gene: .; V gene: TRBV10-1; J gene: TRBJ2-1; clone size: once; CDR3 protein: CASSENRDGEQFF; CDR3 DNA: TGCGCCAGCAGTGAGAACAGGGATGGTGAGCAGTTCTTC
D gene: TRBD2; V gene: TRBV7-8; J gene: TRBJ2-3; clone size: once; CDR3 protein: CASTGLSGGRSADTQYF; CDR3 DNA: TGTGCCAGCACCGGTCTGTCTGGCGGGAGATCCGCAGATACGCAGTATTTT
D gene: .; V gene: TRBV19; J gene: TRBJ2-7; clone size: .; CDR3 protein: CASSIHSDSSYEQYF; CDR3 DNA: TGTGCCAGTAGTATTCACTCTGATAGCTCCTACGAGCAGTACTTC
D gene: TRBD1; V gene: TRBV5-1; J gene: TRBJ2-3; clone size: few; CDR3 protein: CASSNRGDTQYF; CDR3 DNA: TGCGCCAGCAGTAACAGGGGTGATACGCAGTATTTT
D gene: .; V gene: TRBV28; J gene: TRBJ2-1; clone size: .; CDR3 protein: CAINRGYDEQFF; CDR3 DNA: TGTGCCATCAACCGGGGGTATGATGAGCAGTTCTTC
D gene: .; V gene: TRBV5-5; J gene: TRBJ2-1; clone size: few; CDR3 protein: CASSSGVQPVGEFF; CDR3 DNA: TGTGCCAGCAGCTCTGGTGTTCAACCCGTCGGGGAGTTCTTC
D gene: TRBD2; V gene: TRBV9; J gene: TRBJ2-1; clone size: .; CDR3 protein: CASSVESGGASSYNEQFF; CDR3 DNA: TGTGCCAGCAGCGTAGAAAGCGGGGGGGCGAGCTCCTACAATGAGCAGTTCTTC
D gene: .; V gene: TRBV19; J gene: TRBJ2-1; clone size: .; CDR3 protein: CASSEYDTQQAYNEQFF; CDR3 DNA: TGTGCCAGTAGTGAATATGACACCCAACAGGCCTACAATGAGCAGTTCTTC
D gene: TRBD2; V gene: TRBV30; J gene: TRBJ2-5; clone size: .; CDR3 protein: CAWSVDGGAGETQYF; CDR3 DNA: TGTGCCTGGAGTGTGGACGGGGGGGCCGGGGAGACCCAGTACTTC
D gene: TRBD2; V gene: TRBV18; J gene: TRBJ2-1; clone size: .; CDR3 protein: CASSQGTSGSWNEQFF; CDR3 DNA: TGTGCCAGCTCACAGGGGACTAGCGGGAGTTGGAATGAGCAGTTCTTC
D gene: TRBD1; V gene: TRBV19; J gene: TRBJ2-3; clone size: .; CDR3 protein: CASSDRGAGDTQYF; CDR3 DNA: TGTGCCAGTTCGGACAGGGGAGCGGGGGATACGCAGTATTTT
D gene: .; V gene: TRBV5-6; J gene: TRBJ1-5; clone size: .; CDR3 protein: CASSLSRGGVNQPQHF; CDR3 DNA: TGTGCCAGCAGCTTGAGTAGGGGGGGAGTCAATCAGCCCCAGCATTTT
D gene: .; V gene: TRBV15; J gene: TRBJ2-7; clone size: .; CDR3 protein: CATRRGFGYEQYF; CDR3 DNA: TGTGCCACCCGGCGAGGGTTTGGTTACGAGCAGTACTTC
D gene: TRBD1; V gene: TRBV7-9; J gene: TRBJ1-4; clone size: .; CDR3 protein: CASSARVTGQNEKLFF; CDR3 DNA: TGTGCCAGCAGCGCCCGAGTGACAGGGCAAAATGAAAAACTGTTTTTT
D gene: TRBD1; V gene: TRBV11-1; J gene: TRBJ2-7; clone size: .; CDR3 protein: CASSLGQGVSYEQYF; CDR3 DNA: TGTGCCAGCAGCTTGGGACAGGGGGTCTCCTACGAGCAGTACTTC
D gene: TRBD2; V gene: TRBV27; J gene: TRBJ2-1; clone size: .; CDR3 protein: CASSSPGGASYNEQFF; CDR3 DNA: TGTGCCAGCAGTTCCCCGGGGGGGGCCTCCTACAATGAGCAGTTCTTC
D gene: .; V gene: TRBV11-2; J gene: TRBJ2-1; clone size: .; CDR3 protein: CASSLDRSEQFF; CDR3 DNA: TGTGCCAGCAGCTTAGACAGATCCGAGCAGTTCTTC
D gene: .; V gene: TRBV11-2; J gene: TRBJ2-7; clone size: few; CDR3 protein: CANSLDHTSYEQYF; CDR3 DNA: TGTGCCAACAGCTTAGACCACACATCCTACGAGCAGTACTTC
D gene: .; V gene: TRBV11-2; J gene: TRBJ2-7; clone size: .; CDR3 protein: CASSFGSGFTYEQYF; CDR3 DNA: TGTGCCAGCAGCTTCGGATCCGGGTTTACCTACGAGCAGTACTTC
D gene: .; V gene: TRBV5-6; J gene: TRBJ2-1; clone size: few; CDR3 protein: CASSLTSFNEQFF; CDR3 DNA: TGTGCCAGCAGCCTAACTAGTTTCAATGAGCAGTTCTTC
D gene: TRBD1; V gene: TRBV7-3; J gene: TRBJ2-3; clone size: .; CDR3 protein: CASSSVPGQGDTQYF; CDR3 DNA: TGTGCCAGCAGCTCCGTCCCGGGACAGGGAGATACGCAGTATTTT
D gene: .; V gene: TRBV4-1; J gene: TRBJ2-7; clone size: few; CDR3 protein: CASSQHPDRPTYEQYF; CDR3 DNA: TGCGCCAGCAGCCAACACCCAGACAGGCCGACCTACGAGCAGTACTTC
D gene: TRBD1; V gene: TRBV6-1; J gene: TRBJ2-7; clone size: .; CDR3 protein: CASTIMQGAYEQYF; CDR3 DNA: TGTGCCAGCACGATTATGCAGGGGGCCTACGAGCAGTACTTC
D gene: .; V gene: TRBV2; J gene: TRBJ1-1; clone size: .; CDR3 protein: CASTRDTEAFF; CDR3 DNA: TGTGCCAGCACCAGGGACACTGAAGCTTTCTTT
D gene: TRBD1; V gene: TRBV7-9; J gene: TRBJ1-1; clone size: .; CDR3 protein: CSSSARGGYTEAFF; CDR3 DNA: TGTTCCAGCAGCGCGAGAGGGGGCTACACTGAAGCTTTCTTT
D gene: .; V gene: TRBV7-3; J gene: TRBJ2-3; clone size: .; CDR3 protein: CASSSGLALTDTQYF; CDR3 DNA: TGTGCCAGCAGCTCAGGGCTGGCCCTCACAGATACGCAGTATTTT
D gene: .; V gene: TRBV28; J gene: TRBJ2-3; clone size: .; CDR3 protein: CASTPCREVCTDTQYF; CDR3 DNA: TGTGCCAGCACCCCGTGTCGTGAGGTTTGCACAGATACGCAGTATTTT
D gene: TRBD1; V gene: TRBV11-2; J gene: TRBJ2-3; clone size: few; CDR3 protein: CASRLPGQGTDTQYF; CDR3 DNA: TGTGCCAGCAGACTACCGGGACAGGGGACAGATACGCAGTATTTT
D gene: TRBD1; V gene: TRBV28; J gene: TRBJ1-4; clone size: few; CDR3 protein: CAGSSVRDSSEKLFF; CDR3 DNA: TGTGCCGGATCATCGGTGCGGGACAGTTCCGAAAAACTGTTTTTT
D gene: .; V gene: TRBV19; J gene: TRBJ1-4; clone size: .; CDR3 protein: CASSQFIASGLDTNEKLFF; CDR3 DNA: TGTGCCAGTAGTCAGTTCATCGCCTCAGGGTTGGATACTAATGAAAAACTGTTTTTT
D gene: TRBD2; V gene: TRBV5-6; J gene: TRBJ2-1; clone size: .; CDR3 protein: CASSPTGTSGNEQFF; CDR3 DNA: TGTGCCAGCAGCCCAACGGGGACTAGCGGTAATGAGCAGTTCTTC
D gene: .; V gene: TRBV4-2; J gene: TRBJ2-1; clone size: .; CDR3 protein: CASSQGPAVTYNEQFF; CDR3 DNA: TGTGCCAGCAGCCAAGGACCAGCGGTCACCTACAATGAGCAGTTCTTC
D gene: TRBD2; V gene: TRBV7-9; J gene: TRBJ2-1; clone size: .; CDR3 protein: CAGTSGNEQFF; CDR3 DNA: TGTGCCGGGACTAGCGGTAATGAGCAGTTCTTC
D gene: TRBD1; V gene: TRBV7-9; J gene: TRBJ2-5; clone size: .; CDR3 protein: CASRPTGGEETQYF; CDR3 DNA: TGTGCCAGCAGGCCAACAGGGGGCGAGGAGACCCAGTACTTC
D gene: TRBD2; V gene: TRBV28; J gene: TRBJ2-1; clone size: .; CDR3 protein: CASKGTSGYSYNEQFF; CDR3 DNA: TGTGCCAGCAAGGGGACTAGCGGGTACTCCTACAATGAGCAGTTCTTC